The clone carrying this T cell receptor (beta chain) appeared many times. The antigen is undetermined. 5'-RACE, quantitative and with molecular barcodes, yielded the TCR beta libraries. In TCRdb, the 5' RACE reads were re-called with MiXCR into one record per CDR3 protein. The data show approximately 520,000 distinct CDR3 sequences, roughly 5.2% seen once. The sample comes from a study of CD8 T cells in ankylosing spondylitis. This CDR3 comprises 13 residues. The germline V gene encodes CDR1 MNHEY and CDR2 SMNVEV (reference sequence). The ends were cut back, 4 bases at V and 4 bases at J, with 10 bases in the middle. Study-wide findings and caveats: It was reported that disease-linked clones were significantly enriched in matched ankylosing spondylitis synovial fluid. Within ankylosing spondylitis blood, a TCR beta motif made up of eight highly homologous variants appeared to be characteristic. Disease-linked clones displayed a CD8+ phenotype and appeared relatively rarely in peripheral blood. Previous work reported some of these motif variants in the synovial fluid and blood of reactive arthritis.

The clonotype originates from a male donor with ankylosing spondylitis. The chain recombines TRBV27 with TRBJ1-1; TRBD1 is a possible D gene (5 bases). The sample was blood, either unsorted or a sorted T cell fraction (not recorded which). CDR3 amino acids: CASSWAGGTEAFF. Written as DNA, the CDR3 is TGTGCCAGCAGTTGGGCGGGGGGCACTGAAGCTTTCTTT.